The TCR beta chain under discussion was sequenced for a study of cytomegalovirus exposure and HLA in healthy donors. On the study more broadly: Unique TCRs from HLA-typed donors, 70 million to 100 million of them, were held in an early data release.

PCR primers comprised 60 Vbeta and 13 Jbeta primers. Clones were read by immunoSEQ multiplex PCR, and TCRdb kept only the in-frame ones, dropping some. The sample has 130,000 or so clones; around 80% are singletons. As regards this clone: No antigen is known for it.

The CDR3 consists of 15 residues. Per germline, CDR1 MNHEY and CDR2 SMNVEV (reference sequence). After removal of 5 bases from V and 0 bases from J, the junction contained 5 bases not matched to a gene. Broader study findings: Later on, an analysis found that several of the most significant clusters appeared to be linked to common viral pathogens, which included parvovirus B19. HLA alleles showed associations with about 17,000 TCR beta sequences in a later analysis, at a 0.05 false discovery rate. Most TCR sequences showed up rarely, but some public TCRs showed up in many donors.

Sample: PBMCs. This clonotype was sampled from a man aged 30-40 years in good health and CMV-seronegative. The rearrangement joins TRBV27 to TRBJ2-7; 9 bases are shared with TRBD2. CDR3 sequence reads: CASSPYSGSSYEQYF. The DNA of the CDR3 is TGTGCCAGCAGTCCCTATAGCGGGAGCTCCTACGAGCAGTACTTC.